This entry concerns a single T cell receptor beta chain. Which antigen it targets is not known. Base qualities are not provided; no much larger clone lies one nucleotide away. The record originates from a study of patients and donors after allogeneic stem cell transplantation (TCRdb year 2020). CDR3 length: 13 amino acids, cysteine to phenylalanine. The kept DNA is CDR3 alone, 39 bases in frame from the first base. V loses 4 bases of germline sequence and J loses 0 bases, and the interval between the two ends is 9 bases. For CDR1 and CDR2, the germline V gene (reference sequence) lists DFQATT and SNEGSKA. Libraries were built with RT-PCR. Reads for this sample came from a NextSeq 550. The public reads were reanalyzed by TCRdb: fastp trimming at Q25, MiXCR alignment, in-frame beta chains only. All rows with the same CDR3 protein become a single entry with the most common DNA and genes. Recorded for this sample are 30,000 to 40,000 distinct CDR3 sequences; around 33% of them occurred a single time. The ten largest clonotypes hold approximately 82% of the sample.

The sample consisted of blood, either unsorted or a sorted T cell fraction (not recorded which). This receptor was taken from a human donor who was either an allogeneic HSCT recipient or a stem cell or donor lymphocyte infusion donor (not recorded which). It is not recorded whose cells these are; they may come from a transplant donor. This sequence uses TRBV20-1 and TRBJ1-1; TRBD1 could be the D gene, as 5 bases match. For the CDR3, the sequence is CSAKTELNTEAFF. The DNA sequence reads TGCAGTGCTAAGACAGAACTGAACACTGAAGCTTTCTTT.